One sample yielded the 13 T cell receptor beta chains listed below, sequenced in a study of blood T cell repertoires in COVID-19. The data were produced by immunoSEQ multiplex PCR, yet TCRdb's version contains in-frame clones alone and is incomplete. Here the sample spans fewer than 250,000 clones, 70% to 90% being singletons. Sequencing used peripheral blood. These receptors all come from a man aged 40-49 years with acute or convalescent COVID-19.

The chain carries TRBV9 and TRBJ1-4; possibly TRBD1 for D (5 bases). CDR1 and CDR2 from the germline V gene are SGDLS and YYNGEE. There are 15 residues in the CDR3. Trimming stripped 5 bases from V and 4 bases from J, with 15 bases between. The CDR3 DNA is TGTGCCAGCAGGGGGGACGGGAGGCGTAATGAAAAACTGTTTTTT. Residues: CASRGDGRRNEKLFF.

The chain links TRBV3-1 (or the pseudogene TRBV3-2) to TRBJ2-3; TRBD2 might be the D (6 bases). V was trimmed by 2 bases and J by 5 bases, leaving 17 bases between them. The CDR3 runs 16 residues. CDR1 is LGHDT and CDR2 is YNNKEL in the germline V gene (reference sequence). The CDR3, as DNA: TGTGCCAGCAGCCAAAGGCGTACGGGGGTGGGAGATACGCAGTATTTT. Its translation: CASSQRRTGVGDTQYF.

The chain's CDR3 is CASNPDSFNYGYTF. CDR3 nucleotide sequence: TGTGCCAGCAACCCAGACAGCTTTAACTATGGCTACACCTTC. The J gene is TRBJ1-2, the V gene TRBV2, with a possible D match to TRBD1 (5 bases). Germline V gene sequence: CDR1 SNHLY, CDR2 FYNNEI. CDR3 length: 14 residues. V was cut by 7 bases and J by 1 base, with 13 bases left in between.

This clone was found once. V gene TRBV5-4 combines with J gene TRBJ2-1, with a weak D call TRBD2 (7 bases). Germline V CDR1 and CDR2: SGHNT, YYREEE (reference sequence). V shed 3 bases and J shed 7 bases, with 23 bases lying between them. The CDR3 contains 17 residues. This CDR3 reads CASSSPLGAGVRNEQFF. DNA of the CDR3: TGTGCCAGCAGCTCTCCCCTGGGGGCGGGAGTTCGGAATGAGCAGTTCTTC.

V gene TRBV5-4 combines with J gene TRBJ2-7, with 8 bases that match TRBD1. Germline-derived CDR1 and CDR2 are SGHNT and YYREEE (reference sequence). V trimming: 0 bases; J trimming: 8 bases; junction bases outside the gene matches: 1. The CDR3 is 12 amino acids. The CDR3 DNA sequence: TGTGCCAGCAGCTTGGGGACAGGGAAGCAGTACTTC. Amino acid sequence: CASSLGTGKQYF.

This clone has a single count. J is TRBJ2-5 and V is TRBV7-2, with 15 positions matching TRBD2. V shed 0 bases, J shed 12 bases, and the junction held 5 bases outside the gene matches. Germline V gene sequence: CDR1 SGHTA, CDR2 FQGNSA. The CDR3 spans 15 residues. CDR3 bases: TGTGCCAGCAGCTTAGCGGGACTAGCGGGGGGCCAAGAGTACTTC. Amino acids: CASSLAGLAGGQEYF.

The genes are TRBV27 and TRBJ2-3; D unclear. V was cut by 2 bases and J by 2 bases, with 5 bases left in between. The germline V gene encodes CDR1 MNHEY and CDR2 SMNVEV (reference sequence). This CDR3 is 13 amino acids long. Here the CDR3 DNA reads TGTGCCAGCAGTTTAATTTACACAGATACGCAGTATTTT. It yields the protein CASSLIYTDTQYF.

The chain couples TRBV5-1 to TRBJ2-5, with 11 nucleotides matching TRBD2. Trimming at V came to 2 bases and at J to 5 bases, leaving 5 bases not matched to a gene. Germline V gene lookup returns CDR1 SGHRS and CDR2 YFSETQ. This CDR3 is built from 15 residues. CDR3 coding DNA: TGCGCCAGCAGCTTCTCCCTAGCGGGGGGCGAGACCCAGTACTTC. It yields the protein CASSFSLAGGETQYF.

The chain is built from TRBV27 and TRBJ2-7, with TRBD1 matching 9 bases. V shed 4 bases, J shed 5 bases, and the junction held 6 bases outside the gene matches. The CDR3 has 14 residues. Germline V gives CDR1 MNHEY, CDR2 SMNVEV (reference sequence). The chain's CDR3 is CASSSWTGDHEQYF. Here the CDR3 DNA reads TGTGCCAGCAGTTCTTGGACAGGGGACCACGAGCAGTACTTC.

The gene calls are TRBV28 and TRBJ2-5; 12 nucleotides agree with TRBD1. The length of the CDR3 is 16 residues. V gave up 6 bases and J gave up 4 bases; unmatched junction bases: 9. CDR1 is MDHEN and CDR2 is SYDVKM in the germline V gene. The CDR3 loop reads CASREGDRGRLETQYF. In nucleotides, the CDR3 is TGTGCCAGCAGAGAGGGGGACAGGGGGCGTCTAGAGACCCAGTACTTC.

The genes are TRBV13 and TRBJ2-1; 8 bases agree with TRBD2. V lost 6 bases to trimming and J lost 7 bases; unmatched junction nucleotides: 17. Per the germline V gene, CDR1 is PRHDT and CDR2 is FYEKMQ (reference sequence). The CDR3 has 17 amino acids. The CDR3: CASRATRGGRVVNEQFF. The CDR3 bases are TGTGCCAGCAGGGCGACCCGGGGGGGCCGGGTTGTAAATGAGCAGTTCTTC. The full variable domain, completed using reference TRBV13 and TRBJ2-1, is AAGVIQSPRHLIKEKRETATLKCYPIPRHDTVYWYQQGPGQDPQFLISFYEKMQSDKGSIPDRFSAQQFSDYHSELNMSSLELGDSALYFCASRATRGGRVVNEQFFGPGTRLTVL.

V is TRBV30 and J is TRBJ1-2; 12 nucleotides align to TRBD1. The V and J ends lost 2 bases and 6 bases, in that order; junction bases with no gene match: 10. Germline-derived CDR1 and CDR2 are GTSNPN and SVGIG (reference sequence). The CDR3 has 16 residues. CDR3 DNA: TGTGCCTGGAGTAATTCCCTCGGGACAGGGGGCAATGGCTACACCTTC. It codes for CAWSNSLGTGGNGYTF. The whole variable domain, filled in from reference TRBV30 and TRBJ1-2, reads SQTIHQWPATLVQPVGSPLSLECTVEGTSNPNLYWYRQAAGRGLQLLFYSVGIGQISSEVPQNLSASRPQDRQFILSSKKLLLSDSGFYLCAWSNSLGTGGNGYTFGSGTRLTVV.

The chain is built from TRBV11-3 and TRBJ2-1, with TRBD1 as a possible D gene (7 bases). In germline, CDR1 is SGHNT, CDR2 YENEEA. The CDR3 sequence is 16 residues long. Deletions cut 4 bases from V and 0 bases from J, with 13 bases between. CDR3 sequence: CASSSRQGGSYNEQFF. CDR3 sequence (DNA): TGTGCCAGCAGCTCCCGCCAGGGGGGCTCCTACAATGAGCAGTTCTTC.